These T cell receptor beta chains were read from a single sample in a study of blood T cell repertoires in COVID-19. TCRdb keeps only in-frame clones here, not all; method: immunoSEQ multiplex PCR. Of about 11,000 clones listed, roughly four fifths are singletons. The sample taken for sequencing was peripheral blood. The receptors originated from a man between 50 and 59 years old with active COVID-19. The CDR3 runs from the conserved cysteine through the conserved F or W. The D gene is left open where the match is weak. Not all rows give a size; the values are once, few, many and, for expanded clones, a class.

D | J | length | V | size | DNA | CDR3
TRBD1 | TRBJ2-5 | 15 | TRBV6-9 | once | TGTGCCAGCAGTTCCCCAGGCAGGGGGCAGGAGACCCAGTACTTC | CASSSPGRGQETQYF
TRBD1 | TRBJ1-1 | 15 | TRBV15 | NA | TGTGCCACCAGCAGAGTTTTGGCAGGGGGCACTGAAGCTTTCTTT | CATSRVLAGGTEAFF
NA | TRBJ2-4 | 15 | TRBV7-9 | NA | TGTGCCAGCAGCTTAGTATCGGAGACAGAAAACATTCAGTACTTC | CASSLVSETENIQYF
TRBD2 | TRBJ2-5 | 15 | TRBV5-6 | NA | TGTGCCAGCAGCTCTGTGCGGGAGGGCCCGGAGACCCAGTACTTC | CASSSVREGPETQYF
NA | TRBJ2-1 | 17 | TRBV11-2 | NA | TGTGCCAGCAGCTTAGATCGGGCAGGGAGGTCCTACAATGAGCAGTTCTTC | CASSLDRAGRSYNEQFF
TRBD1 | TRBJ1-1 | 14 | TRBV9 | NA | TGTGCCAGCAGCCCGCAGGGGGCTGGAACTGAAGCTTTCTTT | CASSPQGAGTEAFF
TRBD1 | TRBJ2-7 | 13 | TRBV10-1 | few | TGCGCCAGCAGGACAGGGGGCTCTTACGAGCAGTACTTC | CASRTGGSYEQYF
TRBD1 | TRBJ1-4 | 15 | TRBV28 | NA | TGTGCCAGCAATGGGGTGGACAGGACTAATGAAAAACTGTTTTTT | CASNGVDRTNEKLFF
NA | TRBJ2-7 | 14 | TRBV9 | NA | TGTGCCAGCAGCGTTAGCGGTAACACCTACGAGCAGTACTTC | CASSVSGNTYEQYF
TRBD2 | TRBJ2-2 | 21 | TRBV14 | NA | TGTGCCAGCAGCCATCAGGTCCTAGCGGGAGATTCCCGGACGAACACCGGGGAGCTGTTTTTT | CASSHQVLAGDSRTNTGELFF
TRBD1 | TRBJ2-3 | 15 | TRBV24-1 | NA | TGTGCCACCAGTGATTCGGGACAGAGCACAGATACGCAGTATTTT | CATSDSGQSTDTQYF
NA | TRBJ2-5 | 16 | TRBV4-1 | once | TGCGCCAGCAGCCAAGGACGAGGGCAGGAGTATGAGACCCAGTACTTC | CASSQGRGQEYETQYF
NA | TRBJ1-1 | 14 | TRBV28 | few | TGTGCCAGCAGTTTACGGGGTTTGAACACTGAAGCTTTCTTT | CASSLRGLNTEAFF
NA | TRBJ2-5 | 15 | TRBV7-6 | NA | TGTGCCAGCAGCTCACTCAGGGTTTCCCAAGAGACCCAGTACTTC | CASSSLRVSQETQYF
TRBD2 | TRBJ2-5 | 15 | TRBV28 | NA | TGTGCCAGCAGTTACGATGGGGAGGGCCAAGAGACCCAGTACTTC | CASSYDGEGQETQYF
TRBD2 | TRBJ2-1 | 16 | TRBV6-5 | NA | TGTGCCAGCAGTTATAGGGGACTAGCCGAATACAATGAGCAGTTCTTC | CASSYRGLAEYNEQFF
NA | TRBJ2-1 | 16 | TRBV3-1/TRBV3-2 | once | TGTGCCAGCAGCCAAGAGGAAGCGGTCTCCTACAATGAGCAGTTCTTC | CASSQEEAVSYNEQFF
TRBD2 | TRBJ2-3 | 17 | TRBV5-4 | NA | TGTGCCAGCAGCGGGGGGGTATCGGGACTTAGCACAGATACGCAGTATTTT | CASSGGVSGLSTDTQYF
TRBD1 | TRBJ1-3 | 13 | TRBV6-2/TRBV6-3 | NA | TGTGCCAGCAGTTCGGGACAGGGAAACACCATATATTTT | CASSSGQGNTIYF
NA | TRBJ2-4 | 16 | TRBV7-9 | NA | TGTGCCAGCAGCAGCGCCGGGTCCCGGACCAAAAACATTCAGTACTTC | CASSSAGSRTKNIQYF
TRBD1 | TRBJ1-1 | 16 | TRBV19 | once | TGTGCCAGTAGTCCACGGGACAGGGGGGTTCTGGGTGAAGCTTTCTTT | CASSPRDRGVLGEAFF
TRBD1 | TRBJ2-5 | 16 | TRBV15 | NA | TGTGCCACCAGCAGAGTAAGGACAGGGGGTCAAGAGACCCAGTACTTC | CATSRVRTGGQETQYF
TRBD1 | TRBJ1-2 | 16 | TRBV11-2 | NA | TGTGCCAGCAGCTTAGATCGAACAGGGGGCACCTATGGCTACACCTTC | CASSLDRTGGTYGYTF
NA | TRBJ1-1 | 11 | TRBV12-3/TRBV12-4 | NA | TGTGCCAGCAGTTTATTGGACACTTCTTTCTTT | CASSLLDTSFF
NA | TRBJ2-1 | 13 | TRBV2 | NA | TGTGCCAGCAGTGTACGAGGGTTCGATGAGCAGTTCTTC | CASSVRGFDEQFF
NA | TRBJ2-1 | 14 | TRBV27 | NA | TGTGCCAGCAGTATCACAGGAGACTACAATGAGCAGTTCTTC | CASSITGDYNEQFF
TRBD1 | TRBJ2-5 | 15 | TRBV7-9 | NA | TGTGCCAGCAGCTCCAGGGACAGGGTCCAAGAGACCCAGTACTTC | CASSSRDRVQETQYF
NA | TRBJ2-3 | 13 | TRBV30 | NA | TGTGCCTGGAATGGCGGATTCACAGATACGCAGTATTTT | CAWNGGFTDTQYF
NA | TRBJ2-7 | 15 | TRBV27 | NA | TGTGCCAGCAGCCCCGAGGGACAACAAGGCTACGAGCAGTACTTC | CASSPEGQQGYEQYF
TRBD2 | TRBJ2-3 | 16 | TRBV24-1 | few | TGTGCCACCAGTGATACGGGACTAGCGGGCACAGATACGCAGTATTTT | CATSDTGLAGTDTQYF
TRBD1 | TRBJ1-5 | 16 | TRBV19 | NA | TGTGCCAGTAGTATCGGACAGGGAAGTAGCAATCAGCCCCAGCATTTT | CASSIGQGSSNQPQHF
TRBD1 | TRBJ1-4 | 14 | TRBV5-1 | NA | TGCGCCAGCAGCCCCCGACAGGGAGATGAAAAACTGTTTTTT | CASSPRQGDEKLFF
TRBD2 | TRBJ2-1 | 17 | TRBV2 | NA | TGTGCCAGCAGGGATACCGCACTAGCGGGAGATGTGGATGAGCAGTTCTTC | CASRDTALAGDVDEQFF
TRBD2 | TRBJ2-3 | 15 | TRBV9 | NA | TGTGCCAGCGGCCTAGCGGTGTATCCCACAGATACGCAGTATTTT | CASGLAVYPTDTQYF
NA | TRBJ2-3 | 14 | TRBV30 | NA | TGTGCCTGGGAACAATCCGGGGGCACAGATACGCAGTATTTT | CAWEQSGGTDTQYF
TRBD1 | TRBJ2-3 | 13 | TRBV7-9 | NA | TGTGCCAGCAGCACCCGGACAGGTGATACGCAGTATTTT | CASSTRTGDTQYF
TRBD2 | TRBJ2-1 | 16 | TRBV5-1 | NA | TGCGCCAGCAGCTTGGGACTAGCGGGTCGCTACAATGAGCAGTTCTTC | CASSLGLAGRYNEQFF
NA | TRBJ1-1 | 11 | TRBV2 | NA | TGTGCCAAGGGAGGATACACTGAAGCTTTCTTT | CAKGGYTEAFF
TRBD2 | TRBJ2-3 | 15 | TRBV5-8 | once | TGTGCCAGCAGCTGGGGACTAGCGGGAGCAGATACGCAGTATTTT | CASSWGLAGADTQYF
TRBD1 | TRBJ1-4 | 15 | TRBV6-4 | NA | TGTGCCAGCTCTGTCCGCGACAGGGATTTTGAAAAACTGTTTTTT | CASSVRDRDFEKLFF
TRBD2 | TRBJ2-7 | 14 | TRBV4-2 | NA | TGTGCCAGCAGCCAAAGCGGGAGTGCCTACGAGCAGTACTTC | CASSQSGSAYEQYF
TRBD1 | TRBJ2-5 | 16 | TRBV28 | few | TGTGCCAGCAGTTCCCCTACCGGGACAGTCCAAGAGACCCAGTACTTC | CASSSPTGTVQETQYF
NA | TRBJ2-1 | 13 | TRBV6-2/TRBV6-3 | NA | TGTGCCAGCAGTTATAGCCCCTACAATGAGCAGTTCTTC | CASSYSPYNEQFF
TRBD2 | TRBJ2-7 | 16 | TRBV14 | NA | TGTGCCAGCAGCCGATCTAGCGGGAGGACGGACTACGAGCAGTACTTC | CASSRSSGRTDYEQYF
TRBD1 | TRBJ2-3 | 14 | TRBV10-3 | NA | TGTGCCATCAGGCCGGGACAGAACACAGATACGCAGTATTTT | CAIRPGQNTDTQYF
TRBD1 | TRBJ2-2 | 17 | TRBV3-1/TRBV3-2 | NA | TGTGCCAGCAGACCCGGACAGGGAACATTTTTCACCGGGGAGCTGTTTTTT | CASRPGQGTFFTGELFF
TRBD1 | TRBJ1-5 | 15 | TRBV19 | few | TGTGCCAGTAGTATAGGCGGGACAGGGGGTCGGCCCCAGCATTTT | CASSIGGTGGRPQHF
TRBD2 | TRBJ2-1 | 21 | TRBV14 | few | TGTGCCAGCAGCCAAGAGTTGGGTAGCGGGAGCGTTTGGTCGGGGTACAATGAGCAGTTCTTC | CASSQELGSGSVWSGYNEQFF
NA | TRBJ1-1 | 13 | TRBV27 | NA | TGTGCCAGCAGTTTATCCAAGAACACTGAAGCTTTCTTT | CASSLSKNTEAFF
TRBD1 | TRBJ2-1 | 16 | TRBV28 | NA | TGTGCCAGCAGTTTACCCGGGACAGGGCAATACAATGAGCAGTTCTTC | CASSLPGTGQYNEQFF
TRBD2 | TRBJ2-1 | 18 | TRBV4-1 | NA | TGCGCCAGCAGCCAAGATAGACTAGCGGGATATTTTTGGAATGAGCAGTTCTTC | CASSQDRLAGYFWNEQFF
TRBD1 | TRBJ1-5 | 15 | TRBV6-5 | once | TGTGCCAGCATATTGGGGGACAGGGGCAATCAGCCCCAGCATTTT | CASILGDRGNQPQHF
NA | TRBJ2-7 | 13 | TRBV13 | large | TGTGCCAGCAGCTTGGGTGGAGGTGGCGAGCAGTACTTC | CASSLGGGGEQYF
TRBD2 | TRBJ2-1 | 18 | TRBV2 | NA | TGTGCCAGCAGTGAAGGGCATCTAGCGGCGGCGGGGAACAATGAGCAGTTCTTC | CASSEGHLAAAGNNEQFF